The 26 T cell receptor beta chains given below trace back to one sample, sequenced in a study of blood T cell repertoires in COVID-19. Profiled with immunoSEQ multiplex PCR; TCRdb holds only in-frame clones, not every one. Of roughly 380,000 clones listed, 89% were seen once; the top ten hold roughly 1.6%. Sequencing was performed on peripheral blood. The receptors here all came from a woman aged 40-49 years with COVID-19, enrolled during active disease.

The V gene is TRBV10-1, the J gene TRBJ2-7; TRBD2 matches 9 bases. The germline gives CDR1 WNHNN, CDR2 SYGVQD (reference sequence). CDR3 length: 13 amino acids. V was clipped by 7 bases and J by 2 bases; unmatched bases: 3. The CDR3 DNA sequence: TGCGCCAGCACCCTAGCGGGAACCTACGAGCAGTACTTC. Translation: CASTLAGTYEQYF.

Concerning this clone itself: This CDR3 is also generated by other DNA sequences in the sample. The chain has TRBV6-5 and TRBJ2-7, with 10 bases lining up with TRBD1. The germline V gene has CDR1 MNHEY and CDR2 SVGAGI. With V trimmed by 0 bases and J by 3 bases, 2 bases remained unmatched. There are 15 residues in the CDR3. CDR3 nucleotides: TGTGCCAGCAGTTACTCCGGGACAGGGGTCTACGAGCAGTACTTC. Residues: CASSYSGTGVYEQYF.

The genes are TRBV7-6 and TRBJ1-2; TRBD1 matches 7 bases. The CDR3 is made up of 13 amino acids. V dropped 5 bases and J dropped 8; count of bases not matched to a gene: 8. Germline V gene data show CDR1 as SGHVS and CDR2 as FNYEAQ. The CDR3 DNA reads as TGTGCCAGCAGCCCGGACAGGCGCAACGGCTACACCTTC. As protein: CASSPDRRNGYTF.

V gene TRBV5-6 combines with J gene TRBJ2-6, with a possible D match to TRBD2 (6 bases). The V gene's germline CDR1 is SGHDT and CDR2 YYEEEE. Trimming cost V 4 bases and J 4 bases, with 12 bases left between them. This CDR3 region has 15 residues. CDR3 region: CASSRRGSGANVLTF. CDR3 sequence (DNA): TGTGCCAGCAGCCGTCGGGGGTCGGGGGCCAACGTCCTGACTTTC.

This sequence joins TRBV19 and TRBJ2-3, with D uncertain. The V gene's germline CDR1 is LNHDA and CDR2 SQIVND (reference sequence). V was shortened by 3 bases and J by 4 bases, with 14 bases between the two germline ends. The CDR3 is 15 residues long. CDR3 loop: CASSIRRQLADTQYF. CDR3 sequence (DNA): TGTGCCAGTAGTATCAGAAGACAACTGGCAGATACGCAGTATTTT.

This clone has a single count. The chain couples TRBV6-5 to TRBJ1-2; D may be TRBD1 (5 bases). The CDR3 extends over 12 amino acids. CDR1 and CDR2 (germline): MNHEY, SVGAGI. V lost 2 bases to trimming and J lost 8 bases, with 9 bases between them. This CDR3 reads CASSYTGGGYTF. CDR3 nucleotide sequence: TGTGCCAGCAGTTACACCGGGGGAGGCTACACCTTC.

This chain joins TRBV5-6 and TRBJ2-3, with 8 bases matching TRBD1. This CDR3 comprises 16 residues. The germline CDR1 and CDR2 sequences are SGHDT and YYEEEE. The V gene end was trimmed by 4 bases and the J gene end by 3 bases; junction bases not matched to a gene: 10. The DNA for the CDR3 is TGTGCCAGCAGCACCCGACAGGGGATAATAACAGATACGCAGTATTTT. It yields the protein CASSTRQGIITDTQYF. The full variable domain, completed using reference TRBV5-6 and TRBJ2-3, is DAGVTQSPTHLIKTRGQQVTLRCSPKSGHDTVSWYQQALGQGPQFIFQYYEEEERQRGNFPDRFSGHQFPNYSSELNVNALLLGDSALYLCASSTRQGIITDTQYFGPGTRLTVL.

CDR3 residues: CASNNRGWEQYF. DNA of the CDR3: TGTGCCAGTAACAACAGGGGTTGGGAGCAGTACTTC. The gene calls are TRBV2 and TRBJ2-7; the match to TRBD1 covers 7 bases. Germline assignment: CDR1 SNHLY and CDR2 FYNNEI. CDR3 size: 12 residues. Losses at the gene ends were 9 bases for V and 7 bases for J; bases not matched to a gene: 9.

CDR3 in DNA: TGTGCCAGCAACCAAGGAGGGTGGGAGACCCAGTACTTC. Translation gives CASNQGGWETQYF. This chain links TRBV7-2 with TRBJ2-5, with D possibly being TRBD2 (6 bases). There are 13 residues in the CDR3. Germline V gene sequence: CDR1 SGHTA, CDR2 FQGNSA. Deletions cut 7 bases from V and 5 bases from J, with 14 bases between.

V is TRBV2 and J is TRBJ2-2; 8 bases fit TRBD1. In germline, CDR1 is SNHLY, CDR2 FYNNEI. The V segment lost 7 bases and the J segment 6 bases; nucleotides outside the gene matches: 7. CDR3 length equals 14 residues. The CDR3 sequence: CASNSGGWAGELFF. The CDR3 DNA reads as TGTGCCAGCAATTCAGGGGGCTGGGCCGGGGAGCTGTTTTTT.

The chain has TRBV3-1 (or the pseudogene TRBV3-2) and TRBJ1-1; no clear D gene. CDR1 is LGHDT, CDR2 YNNKEL, per germline (reference sequence). V lost 1 base and J lost 4, with 7 bases in between. This CDR3 has 13 residues. CDR3 coding DNA: TGTGCCAGCAGCCAAGCGCCAGTCACTGAAGCTTTCTTT. Encoded protein: CASSQAPVTEAFF.

The chain combines TRBV18 with TRBJ2-1; D possibly corresponds to TRBD2 (6 bases). Trimming stripped 6 bases from V and 5 bases from J, with 20 bases between. CDR1 is KGHSH, CDR2 LQKENI, per germline. The CDR3 extends over 16 amino acids. DNA for the CDR3: TGTGCCAGCTCCCCCGGAGCCGGGAGAGTCCACAATGAGCAGTTCTTC. This sequence encodes CASSPGAGRVHNEQFF.

This chain uses TRBV19 with TRBJ2-7; 8 bases line up with TRBD1. The germline CDR1 and CDR2 sequences are LNHDA and SQIVND (reference sequence). This CDR3 contains 12 residues. Losses at the gene ends were 6 bases for V and 4 bases for J; bases not matched to a gene: 2. CDR3 nucleotide sequence: TGTGCCAGTAGCGGACAGGGATACGAGCAGTACTTC. Translation gives CASSGQGYEQYF.

The chain has TRBV6-6 and TRBJ1-1; 8 bases map to TRBD1. The CDR3 contains 16 residues. Germline CDR1 reads MNHNY; CDR2 reads SVGAGI (reference sequence). V gave up 7 bases and J gave up 1 base; unmatched junction bases: 11. In nucleotides, the CDR3 is TGTGCCAGCACCAATCCAGGGGGCTTCTCGAACACTGAAGCTTTCTTT. This gives the protein CASTNPGGFSNTEAFF.

This chain connects TRBV20-1 to TRBJ1-1; D not certain. Trimming removed 3 bases at V and 3 bases at J, with 11 bases between. The CDR3 runs to 13 residues. Germline lookup yields CDR1 DFQATT and CDR2 SNEGSKA (reference sequence). The CDR3 bases are TGCAGTGCTAGTAAACAGTCTTACACTGAAGCTTTCTTT. Amino acids: CSASKQSYTEAFF.

This chain connects TRBV11-1 to TRBJ1-4; D ambiguous. The V gene's germline CDR1 is SGHAT and CDR2 FQDESV (reference sequence). Trimming stripped 2 bases from V and 3 bases from J, with 7 bases between. This CDR3 is 14 amino acids long. The CDR3 DNA sequence: TGTGCCAGCAGCTTACCGGTGGCTAATGAAAAACTGTTTTTT. Protein sequence: CASSLPVANEKLFF.

V is TRBV11-1 and J is TRBJ2-3; D not resolved. The CDR3 is 13 amino acids. Germline assignment: CDR1 SGHAT and CDR2 FQDESV (reference sequence). Trimming took 1 base from V and 3 from J, leaving 5 bases between them. The CDR3 loop is CASSLGETDTQYF. Written as DNA, the CDR3 is TGTGCCAGCAGCTTAGGAGAGACAGATACGCAGTATTTT.

This chain joins TRBV6-2 or TRBV6-3 and TRBJ2-3; 7 bases line up with TRBD1. V was pared by 6 bases and J by 1 base, with 13 bases of the junction left unmatched. The CDR3 sequence is 17 residues long. Germline CDR1 MNHEY, CDR2 SVGEGT. In nucleotides, the CDR3 is TGTGCCAGCAGCTCGGACGGCAGGGGGTCCCGCACAGATACGCAGTATTTT. Protein: CASSSDGRGSRTDTQYF.

The chain couples TRBV19 to TRBJ2-7, with 8 bases that match TRBD1. CDR1 is LNHDA and CDR2 is SQIVND in the germline V gene (reference sequence). V dropped 4 bases and J dropped 8; count of bases not matched to a gene: 13. This CDR3 has 15 amino acids. The CDR3, as DNA: TGTGCCAGTAGTACCTCACGGGTCCAGGGGGCCCAGCAGTACTTC. It yields the protein CASSTSRVQGAQQYF. Using reference TRBV19 and TRBJ2-7 for the parts outside the CDR3, the full variable domain is DGGITQSPKYLFRKEGQNVTLSCEQNLNHDAMYWYRQDPGQGLRLIYYSQIVNDFQKGDIAEGYSVSREKKESFPLTVTSAQKNPTAFYLCASSTSRVQGAQQYFGPGTRLTVT.

The chain couples TRBV4-3 to TRBJ2-3; 13 bases are a match to TRBD2. Germline V CDR1 and CDR2: LGHNA, YSLEER. The CDR3 has 18 residues. Losses at the gene ends were 1 base for V and 2 bases for J; bases not matched to a gene: 6. The CDR3 nucleotides are TGCGCCAGCAGCCAAGGCCCGGGACTAGCGGGAACCACAGATACGCAGTATTTT. Its translation: CASSQGPGLAGTTDTQYF.

The chain joins TRBV9 to TRBJ2-5, with D hard to call. CDR3 length equals 16 residues. Germline assignment: CDR1 SGDLS and CDR2 YYNGEE. Trimming removed 0 bases from V and 0 bases from J, with 12 bases in between. The CDR3: CASSVVPVGYQETQYF. As DNA, the CDR3 is TGTGCCAGCAGCGTAGTTCCAGTCGGGTACCAAGAGACCCAGTACTTC. The whole variable domain, filled in from reference TRBV9 and TRBJ2-5, reads DSGVTQTPKHLITATGQRVTLRCSPRSGDLSVYWYQQSLDQGLQFLIQYYNGEERAKGNILERFSAQQFPDLHSELNLSSLELGDSALYFCASSVVPVGYQETQYFGPGTRLLVL.

J is TRBJ1-1 and V is TRBV18; D remains unclear. CDR3 length equals 15 residues. CDR1 and CDR2 from the germline V gene are KGHSH and LQKENI. V lost 0 bases to trimming and J lost 0 bases, with 8 bases between them. CDR3 residues: CASSPPGGLNTEAFF. CDR3 bases: TGTGCCAGCTCACCACCGGGCGGGCTGAACACTGAAGCTTTCTTT.

This clone appeared once. The V gene is TRBV28, the J gene TRBJ1-5; D ambiguous. CDR1 is MDHEN, CDR2 SYDVKM, per germline. CDR3 length equals 11 residues. V lost 4 bases and J 12 bases, leaving 10 bases between the germline ends. CDR3 sequence (DNA): TGTGCCAGCAGTTGGGTGCGGGGCCAGCATTTT. It encodes CASSWVRGQHF.

The V call is TRBV5-1, the J call TRBJ2-1; TRBD1 aligns across 8 bases. CDR1 and CDR2 (germline): SGHRS, YFSETQ. CDR3 size: 15 residues. V was pared by 3 bases and J by 2 bases, with 4 bases of the junction left unmatched. CDR3 sequence (DNA): TGCGCCAGCAGCTCAACAGGGGGGACCTACAATGAGCAGTTCTTC. Amino acids: CASSSTGGTYNEQFF.

The CDR3 DNA reads as TGTGCCTGGTCAAGCACCTATAATTCACCCCTCCACTTT. It specifies CAWSSTYNSPLHF. V gene TRBV30 combines with J gene TRBJ1-6, with unresolved D. The CDR3 covers 13 residues. Trimming took 5 bases from V and 2 from J, leaving 7 bases between them. Germline loops: CDR1 GTSNPN, CDR2 SVGIG (reference sequence).

This chain links TRBV10-3 with TRBJ2-7; 7 nucleotides match TRBD2. The trim removed 0 bases at V and 3 bases at J, leaving 5 bases unmatched. The CDR3 contains 15 residues. Germline CDR1 reads ENHRY; CDR2 reads SYGVKD. The CDR3 DNA sequence: TGTGCCATCAGTGAGTCGTTGACTAGCAACTACGAGCAGTACTTC. It translates to CAISESLTSNYEQYF.